Listed below are T cell receptor beta chains from one sample, sequenced in a study of cytomegalovirus exposure and HLA in healthy donors. The repertoire was sequenced with immunoSEQ multiplex PCR; TCRdb's copy has only in-frame clones and lacks some. Of about 300,000 clones detected, 88% appear once; the ten largest clones hold around 0.92%. Specimen: PBMCs. The receptors were gathered from a woman between 18 and 29 years old in good health and CMV-seronegative. The CDR3 runs from the conserved cysteine through the conserved F or W. The order of the fields is V gene, CDR3 protein.

V gene: TRBV7-2
CDR3 protein: CASSRPGQGILEPYF

V gene: TRBV11-2
CDR3 protein: CASSLDVQKETQYF

V gene: TRBV7-9
CDR3 protein: CASSLGHSDFTDTIYF

V gene: TRBV10-3
CDR3 protein: CAISERLAGGPSSYNEQFF

V gene: TRBV7-7
CDR3 protein: CASSLDYHRTYEQYF

V gene: TRBV27
CDR3 protein: CASSRYPPVNSNQPQHF

V gene: TRBV30
CDR3 protein: CAWSKIQRFYGYTF

V gene: TRBV28
CDR3 protein: CASSSSGTGVFEQYF

V gene: TRBV5-1
CDR3 protein: CASSIRTSSWEQYF

V gene: TRBV7-2
CDR3 protein: CASSLVQVSYEQYF

V gene: TRBV4-2
CDR3 protein: CASSQDEAGYQPQHF

V gene: TRBV10-3
CDR3 protein: CAISLAGSDTQYF

V gene: TRBV11-2
CDR3 protein: CASSQRLLTHTKNTGELFF

V gene: TRBV28
CDR3 protein: CASTARLLDTIYF

V gene: TRBV9
CDR3 protein: CASSRTGGQETQYF

V gene: TRBV19
CDR3 protein: CASSSGLTAYEQYF